In this sample, the clone carrying this T cell receptor (beta chain) turned up many times. The library had UMIs added by 3' ligation of an oligonucleotide to TCR cDNA. This sample was taken from a study of naive and memory T cell subsets. Amplification of ligated cDNA took four PCR rounds with SP2 and nested alpha and beta constant primers. TCRdb called the UMI-ligation and nested PCR reads again in MiXCR, with one record for every CDR3 protein. The sample carries more than 20,000 distinct CDR3 sequences, 4% to 6.5% recorded once. CDR1 LNHDA and CDR2 SQIVND come from the germline V gene (reference sequence). V lost 5 bases to trimming and J lost 1 base; unmatched junction nucleotides: 3. This CDR3 contains 14 residues.

The clonotype comes from an adult in good health. This chain joins TRBV19 and TRBJ2-3, with 7 bases matching TRBD1. What was sequenced was blood. This chain's CDR3 is CASSPQGGTDTQYF. DNA of the CDR3: TGTGCCAGTAGTCCCCAGGGGGGCACAGATACGCAGTATTTT.